This is a list of T cell receptor beta chains from one sample in a study of patients and donors after allogeneic stem cell transplantation. TCRdb fed the RT-PCR reads into MiXCR, producing one record per CDR3 protein. In the table there are about a million distinct CDR3 sequences, about 20% of which are singletons. Sequencing was carried out using blood, either unsorted or a sorted T cell fraction (not recorded which). The receptors were gathered from a human donor who was either an allogeneic HSCT recipient or a stem cell or donor lymphocyte infusion donor (not recorded which). It is not recorded whose cells these are; they may come from a transplant donor. Each CDR3 is given with its conserved first and last residue. Fields, in order: D gene, clone size, J gene, V gene, CDR3 protein, CDR3 DNA. D genes are given only for firm matches. For some rows the clone size is stated as once, few or many, or as a class when expanded; others skip it.

NA NA TRBJ2-1 TRBV11-1 CASRWGEEQFF TGTGCCAGCAGATGGGGGGAGGAGCAGTTCTTC
NA few TRBJ2-3 TRBV13 CASSLGRDYDTQYF TGTGCCAGCAGCTTAGGCCGCGACTACGATACGCAGTATTTT
NA NA TRBJ1-2 TRBV12-3/TRBV12-4 CASSPQSRVGYTF TGTGCCAGCAGTCCTCAAAGTCGGGTAGGCTACACCTTC
NA many TRBJ2-3 TRBV12-3/TRBV12-4 CASSLATGPTDTQYF TGTGCCAGCAGTTTAGCGACAGGCCCCACAGATACGCAGTATTTT
NA many TRBJ2-1 TRBV10-3 CAISEGLSNEQFF TGTGCCATCAGTGAGGGCCTGAGCAATGAGCAGTTCTTC
NA NA TRBJ2-3 TRBV11-1 CASSLDFFPGGRKDTQYF TGTGCCAGCAGTCTCGACTTTTTCCCCGGTGGACGGAAAGATACGCAGTATTTT
TRBD1 NA TRBJ1-2 TRBV5-1 CASSSGQGQGVIYYGYTF TGCGCCAGCAGCTCGGGACAGGGACAGGGGGTTATTTACTATGGCTACACCTTC
NA NA TRBJ1-5 TRBV27 CASSPRLGKDQPQHF TGTGCCAGCAGTCCCAGACTGGGTAAGGATCAGCCCCAGCATTTT
NA few TRBJ1-2 TRBV18 CASSPRQDGAGSGGYTF TGTGCCAGCTCACCACGGCAAGACGGGGCAGGTTCCGGTGGCTACACCTTC
NA NA TRBJ2-6 TRBV9 CASDRSGANVLTF TGTGCCTCTGACAGGTCGGGGGCCAACGTCCTGACTTTC
TRBD1 NA TRBJ1-1 TRBV27 CASSQGARGGSNTEAFF TGTGCCAGCAGTCAGGGGGCGCGGGGCGGGTCGAACACTGAAGCTTTCTTT
TRBD2 NA TRBJ2-5 TRBV9 CASSVAFGGARTQETQYF TGTGCCAGCAGCGTAGCTTTCGGGGGGGCGCGAACGCAAGAGACCCAGTACTTC
TRBD2 many TRBJ2-1 TRBV7-9 CASSLTSGYYNEQFF TGTGCCAGCAGTTTGACTAGCGGTTACTACAATGAGCAGTTCTTC
NA few TRBJ2-2 TRBV11-2 CASSPRTKRNTGELFF TGTGCCAGCAGCCCCAGGACCAAGAGGAACACCGGGGAGCTGTTTTTT
NA NA TRBJ1-2 TRBV7-9 CASSHPPVLFYSYTF TGTGCCAGCAGCCATCCCCCAGTCCTGTTCTACAGCTACACCTTC
NA once TRBJ1-2 TRBV5-5 CASSLNRGTRVNYGYTF TGTGCCAGCAGCCTAAATAGAGGGACAAGGGTAAACTATGGCTACACCTTC
TRBD2 NA TRBJ2-3 TRBV20-1 CSARYQRGPTDTQYF TGCAGTGCTAGGTACCAGCGGGGGCCCACAGATACGCAGTATTTT
NA few TRBJ2-2 TRBV6-1 CASRPWREDTGELFF TGTGCCAGCAGACCTTGGAGAGAAGACACCGGGGAGCTGTTTTTT
NA NA TRBJ2-7 TRBV4-1 CASSQDGVAPYEQYF TGCGCCAGCAGCCAAGACGGGGTGGCTCCCTACGAGCAGTACTTC
NA NA TRBJ1-2 TRBV12-3/TRBV12-4 CASTMGGIRGGYTF TGTGCCAGCACCATGGGGGGGATTAGGGGAGGCTACACCTTC
NA NA TRBJ1-1 TRBV15 CATSSLGRDVNTEAFF TGTGCCACCAGCTCCCTCGGGAGGGACGTAAACACTGAAGCTTTCTTT
NA NA TRBJ1-1 TRBV20-1 CSARDPVSKNGAFF TGCAGTGCTAGAGATCCTGTGAGTAAGAACGGAGCTTTCTTT
NA once TRBJ2-3 TRBV6-1 CASSEALQPSADTQYF TGTGCCAGCAGTGAGGCCTTACAGCCTTCGGCAGATACGCAGTATTTT
NA few TRBJ1-2 TRBV4-1 CASSQVGGQYGYTF TGCGCCAGCAGCCAAGTGGGTGGGCAGTATGGCTACACCTTC
NA NA TRBJ1-5 TRBV6-5 CASSSSKRSNQPQHF TGTGCCAGCAGTTCCTCGAAAAGGAGCAATCAGCCCCAGCATTTT
NA few TRBJ1-1 TRBV12-3/TRBV12-4 CASSPREAEAFF TGTGCCAGCAGTCCGCGGGAAGCTGAAGCTTTCTTT
NA few TRBJ2-1 TRBV5-1 CASTPTAGVSYNEQFF TGCGCCAGCACCCCCACGGCGGGCGTTTCCTACAATGAGCAGTTCTTC
TRBD1 NA TRBJ1-6 TRBV27 CASSLYDRVNSPLHF TGTGCCAGCAGTTTATACGACAGGGTTAATTCACCCCTCCACTTT
NA NA TRBJ2-7 TRBV7-6 CASSSYASYEQYF TGTGCCAGCAGCTCCTACGCCTCCTACGAGCAGTACTTC
NA NA TRBJ1-1 TRBV28 CASSFLWGQNTEAFF TGTGCCAGCAGTTTCTTATGGGGACAGAACACTGAAGCTTTCTTT
NA NA TRBJ2-7 TRBV6-4 CASTLGPTVYEQYF TGTGCCAGCACCCTGGGACCGACGGTCTACGAGCAGTACTTC
NA few TRBJ2-5 TRBV6-1 CASSIGRQLETQYF TGTGCCAGCAGCATTGGGAGACAGCTCGAGACCCAGTACTTC
TRBD1 few TRBJ1-6 TRBV9 CASSLTGDPYNSPLHF TGTGCCAGCAGCCTGACAGGGGATCCGTATAATTCACCCCTCCACTTT
TRBD1 NA TRBJ1-2 TRBV9 CASSTGTVFYGYTF TGTGCCAGCAGCACCGGGACAGTATTCTATGGCTACACCTTC
NA few TRBJ2-3 TRBV21-1 CASSEGRMSTDTQYF TGTGCCAGCAGCGAAGGGCGGATGAGCACAGATACGCAGTATTTT
TRBD1 few TRBJ1-2 TRBV6-1 CASSRGQVYYGYTF TGTGCCAGCAGCCGGGGACAGGTGTACTATGGCTACACCTTC
NA many TRBJ1-1 TRBV5-1 CASSLAWWQPTEAFF TGCGCCAGCAGCTTGGCCTGGTGGCAGCCCACCGAAGCTTTCTTT
NA few TRBJ2-5 TRBV11-1 CASSTLWTPRGRQETQYF TGTGCCAGCAGCACCCTTTGGACCCCACGCGGCAGACAAGAGACCCAGTACTTC
TRBD1 few TRBJ1-6 TRBV12-3/TRBV12-4 CASTRWTGNSPLHF TGTGCCAGCACCCGGTGGACAGGGAATTCACCCCTCCACTTT
NA few TRBJ2-4 TRBV13 CASSRKPEVGLAKNIQYF TGTGCCAGCAGCCGAAAACCCGAGGTGGGGCTAGCCAAAAACATTCAGTACTTC
TRBD1 NA TRBJ1-6 TRBV4-1 CASSRNRDRGNSPLHF TGCGCCAGCAGCCGAAACCGGGACAGGGGAAATTCACCCCTCCACTTT
NA few TRBJ1-2 TRBV10-3 CAISVSTDGYTF TGTGCCATCAGTGTGTCGACAGATGGCTACACCTTC
NA few TRBJ1-1 TRBV24-1 CATRDATLNTEAFF TGTGCCACCCGAGACGCGACCTTGAACACTGAAGCTTTCTTT
TRBD2 NA TRBJ2-7 TRBV5-6 CASSLAAAGGPSEQYF TGTGCCAGCAGCTTGGCCGCGGCGGGGGGGCCCTCCGAGCAGTACTTC
NA few TRBJ2-5 TRBV7-9 CASGGQQETQYF TGTGCCAGCGGCGGACAGCAAGAGACCCAGTACTTC
TRBD2 NA TRBJ2-1 TRBV7-8 CASTTGTSAYNEQFF TGTGCCAGCACAACCGGGACTAGCGCATACAATGAGCAGTTCTTC
NA NA TRBJ1-1 TRBV24-1 CATSDYLENTEAFF TGTGCCACCAGTGATTATCTGGAAAACACTGAAGCTTTCTTT
NA NA TRBJ2-7 TRBV9 CASSVGTDSYEQYF TGTGCCAGCAGCGTAGGTACAGACTCCTACGAGCAGTACTTC
TRBD1 few TRBJ1-1 TRBV20-1 CSASWTGNTEAFF TGCAGTGCTTCCTGGACAGGGAACACTGAAGCTTTCTTT
NA few TRBJ2-5 TRBV4-1 CASSQDEEGPSRGTQYF TGCGCCAGCAGCCAAGATGAGGAGGGGCCCTCCAGAGGGACCCAGTACTTC
NA few TRBJ1-4 TRBV12-3/TRBV12-4 CASSQAHPATNEKLFF TGTGCCAGCAGTCAAGCCCACCCCGCAACTAATGAAAAACTGTTTTTT
TRBD1 NA TRBJ1-1 TRBV29-1 CSVAKETGRSEAFF TGCAGCGTTGCTAAAGAGACAGGGAGGAGTGAAGCTTTCTTT
NA many TRBJ2-3 TRBV4-3 CASSQEGVGTLGDTQYF TGCGCCAGCAGCCAAGAGGGGGTGGGGACCTTAGGAGATACGCAGTATTTT
NA few TRBJ1-2 TRBV12-3/TRBV12-4 CASSLRTNLYGYTF TGTGCCAGCAGTCTTCGGACAAACCTCTATGGCTACACCTTC
NA NA TRBJ2-5 TRBV12-3/TRBV12-4 CASRPGAETQYF TGTGCCAGCAGACCAGGCGCCGAGACCCAGTACTTC
NA few TRBJ2-5 TRBV29-1 CSVERYQETQYF TGCAGCGTTGAACGGTACCAAGAGACCCAGTACTTC
NA NA TRBJ1-1 TRBV5-1 CASSAVGRNTEAFF TGCGCCAGCAGCGCGGTCGGACGGAACACTGAAGCTTTCTTT
NA few TRBJ1-5 TRBV30 CAWSLWGGNQPQHF TGTGCCTGGAGCCTATGGGGAGGCAATCAGCCCCAGCATTTT
NA few TRBJ2-1 TRBV11-1 CASSPRGGPLNEQFF TGTGCCAGCAGCCCCAGGGGGGGGCCACTTAATGAGCAGTTCTTC